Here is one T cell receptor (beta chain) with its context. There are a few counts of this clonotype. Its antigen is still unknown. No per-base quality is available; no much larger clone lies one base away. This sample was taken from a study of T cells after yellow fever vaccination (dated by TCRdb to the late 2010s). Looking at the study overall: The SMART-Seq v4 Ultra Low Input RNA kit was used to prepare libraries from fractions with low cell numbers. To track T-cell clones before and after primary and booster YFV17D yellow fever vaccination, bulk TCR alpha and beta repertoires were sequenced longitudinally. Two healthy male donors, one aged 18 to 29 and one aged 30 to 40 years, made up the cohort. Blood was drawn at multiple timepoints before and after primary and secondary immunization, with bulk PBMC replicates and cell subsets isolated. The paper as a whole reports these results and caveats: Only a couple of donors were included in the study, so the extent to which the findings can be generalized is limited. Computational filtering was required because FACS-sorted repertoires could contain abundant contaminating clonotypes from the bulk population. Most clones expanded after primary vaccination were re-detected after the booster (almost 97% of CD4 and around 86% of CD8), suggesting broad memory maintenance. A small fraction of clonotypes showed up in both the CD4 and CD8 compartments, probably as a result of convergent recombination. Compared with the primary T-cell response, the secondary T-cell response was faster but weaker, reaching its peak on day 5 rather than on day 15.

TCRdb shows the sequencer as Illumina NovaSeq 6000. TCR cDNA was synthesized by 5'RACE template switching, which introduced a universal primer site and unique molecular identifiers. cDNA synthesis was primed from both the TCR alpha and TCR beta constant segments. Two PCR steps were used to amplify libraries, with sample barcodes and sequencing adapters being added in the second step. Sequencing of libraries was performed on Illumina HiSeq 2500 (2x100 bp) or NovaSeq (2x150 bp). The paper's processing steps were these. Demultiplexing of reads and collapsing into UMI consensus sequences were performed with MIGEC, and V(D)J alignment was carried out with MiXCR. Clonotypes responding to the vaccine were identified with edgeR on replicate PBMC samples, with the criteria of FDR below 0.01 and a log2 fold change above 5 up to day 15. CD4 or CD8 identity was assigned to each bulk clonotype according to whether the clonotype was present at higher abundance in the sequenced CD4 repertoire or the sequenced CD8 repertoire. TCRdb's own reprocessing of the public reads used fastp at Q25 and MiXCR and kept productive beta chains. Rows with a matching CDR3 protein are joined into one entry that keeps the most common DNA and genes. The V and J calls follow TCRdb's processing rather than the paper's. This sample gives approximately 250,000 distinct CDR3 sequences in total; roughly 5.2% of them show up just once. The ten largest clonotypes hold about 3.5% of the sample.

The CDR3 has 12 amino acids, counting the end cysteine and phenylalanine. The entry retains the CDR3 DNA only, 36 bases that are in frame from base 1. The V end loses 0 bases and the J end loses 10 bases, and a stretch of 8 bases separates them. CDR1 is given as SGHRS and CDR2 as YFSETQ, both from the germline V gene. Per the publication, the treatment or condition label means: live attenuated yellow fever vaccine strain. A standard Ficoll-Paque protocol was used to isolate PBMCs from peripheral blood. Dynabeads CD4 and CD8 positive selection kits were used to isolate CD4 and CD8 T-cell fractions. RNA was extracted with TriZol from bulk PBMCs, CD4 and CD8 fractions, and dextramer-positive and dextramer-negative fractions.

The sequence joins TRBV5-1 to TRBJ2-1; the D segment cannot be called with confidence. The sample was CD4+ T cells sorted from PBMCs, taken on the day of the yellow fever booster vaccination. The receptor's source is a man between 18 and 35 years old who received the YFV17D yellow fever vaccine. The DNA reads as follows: TGCGCCAGCAGCTTGGGCGAAGGAGAGCAGTTCTTC. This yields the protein CASSLGEGEQFF.